A selection of T cell receptor beta chains follows, all from one sample in a study of shared clonotypes between healthy human individuals. Measured with immunoSEQ multiplex PCR; TCRdb has only the in-frame clones, and not every one. The sample lists hundreds of thousands of clones; roughly 96% were seen once. The sequencing input was naive CD8+ T cells sorted from blood. The receptor set was obtained from a woman in her twenties or thirties in good health. Each CDR3 is given with its conserved first and last residue. The order of the fields is CDR3 DNA, CDR3 protein, J gene, V gene, D gene, clone size. The D gene is left open where the match is weak. Clone size is not always given. Where it is, it says once, few, many or a class for expanded clones.

TGCGCCAGCAGCCAAGATCCCGGAGTTAATGAAAAACTGTTTTTT | CASSQDPGVNEKLFF | TRBJ1-4 | TRBV4-1 | NA | NA
TGCGCCAGCAGTCGAGCGGGACACCTACAAGAGACCCAGTACTTC | CASSRAGHLQETQYF | TRBJ2-5 | TRBV23-1 | NA | NA
TGTGCCAGCAGCTTCCCCCCGATAGGGACTGTAACTGAAGCTTTCTTT | CASSFPPIGTVTEAFF | TRBJ1-1 | TRBV13 | NA | once
TGTGCCAGCAGTTTTAGGACTCCCAACACTGAAGCTTTCTTT | CASSFRTPNTEAFF | TRBJ1-1 | TRBV28 | NA | NA
TGTGCCAGCAGCGGGGACAGGGGCGACGAGCAGTACTTC | CASSGDRGDEQYF | TRBJ2-7 | TRBV7-9 | TRBD1 | NA
TGTGCCAGCAGTAGGACAGGGGCGATCAATCAGCCCCAGCATTTT | CASSRTGAINQPQHF | TRBJ1-5 | TRBV2 | TRBD1 | once
TGCAGCGTTATATATAGCGAGACGCCTTACAATGAGCAGTTCTTC | CSVIYSETPYNEQFF | TRBJ2-1 | TRBV29-1 | NA | NA
TGTGCCAGCAGCTCGGACAGGGGGGCAGATACGCAGTATTTT | CASSSDRGADTQYF | TRBJ2-3 | TRBV13 | TRBD1 | once
TGTGCCAGCAGTTTAAGTAGCGGGGGCTCCTACAATGAGCAGTTCTTC | CASSLSSGGSYNEQFF | TRBJ2-1 | TRBV28 | TRBD2 | NA
TGCGCCAGCAGCTTGTCAGATATGAACACTGAAGCTTTCTTT | CASSLSDMNTEAFF | TRBJ1-1 | TRBV5-1 | NA | NA
TGTGCCAGCAGTCCGAAACGGGCCGGCTCCTACGAGCAGTACTTC | CASSPKRAGSYEQYF | TRBJ2-7 | TRBV28 | NA | NA
TGCGCCAGCAGCCGTCTAGCGGGAGTAACCGGGGAGCTGTTTTTT | CASSRLAGVTGELFF | TRBJ2-2 | TRBV5-1 | TRBD2 | NA
TGTGCCAGCAGCACTTTCTGGGCTAATAGCACAGATACGCAGTATTTT | CASSTFWANSTDTQYF | TRBJ2-3 | TRBV28 | NA | NA
TGTGCCAGCAGCTTAGGACAGGTACTACCCTACAATGAGCAGTTCTTC | CASSLGQVLPYNEQFF | TRBJ2-1 | TRBV7-2 | NA | NA
TGTGCCAGCAGTTCGTCCGGGACAGCCTACGAGCAGTACTTC | CASSSSGTAYEQYF | TRBJ2-7 | TRBV28 | TRBD1 | NA
TGTGCCAGCAGTTTGGGCAGGGTCTACGAGCAGTACTTC | CASSLGRVYEQYF | TRBJ2-7 | TRBV28 | NA | few
TGTGCCAGCAGTTTCGGGCTGGGACAGGGTCCAGATACGCAGTATTTT | CASSFGLGQGPDTQYF | TRBJ2-3 | TRBV27 | TRBD1 | NA